This T cell receptor (beta chain) was captured by sequencing in a study of post-analysis software for immune sequencing data. Study-wide background: Relapsing-remitting, secondary progressive and progressive-relapsing multiple sclerosis were all included among the disease courses.

Details on this clonotype: Its specificity is unknown.

The V end lost 6 bases, the J end lost 7 bases, and 22 bases lay between the germline ends. Germline V lookup: CDR1 DFQATT, CDR2 SNEGSKA (reference sequence). CDR3 size: 15 residues. Study-level results: F measure grouped same-batch samples tightly together. TRBV segments more frequent in patients than in controls numbered roughly 5 and included TRBV5-6, TRBV5-1 and TRBV20-1.

Unique molecular identifiers were carried by the TCR beta cDNA libraries. MiXCR, run by TCRdb on the PCR reads, gives a single entry per CDR3 protein. The data contain hundreds of thousands of distinct CDR3 sequences, 30% of them singletons. This sequence joins TRBV20-1 and TRBJ1-5, with TRBD1 as a possible D gene (5 bases). The TCR was taken from a girl aged 5 to 17 with multiple sclerosis. Sequencing was performed on blood. The CDR3, as DNA: TGCAGTGCCCGTAGTACGGTAGGGGCCAGGCAGCCCCAGCATTTT. This gives the protein CSARSTVGARQPQHF.